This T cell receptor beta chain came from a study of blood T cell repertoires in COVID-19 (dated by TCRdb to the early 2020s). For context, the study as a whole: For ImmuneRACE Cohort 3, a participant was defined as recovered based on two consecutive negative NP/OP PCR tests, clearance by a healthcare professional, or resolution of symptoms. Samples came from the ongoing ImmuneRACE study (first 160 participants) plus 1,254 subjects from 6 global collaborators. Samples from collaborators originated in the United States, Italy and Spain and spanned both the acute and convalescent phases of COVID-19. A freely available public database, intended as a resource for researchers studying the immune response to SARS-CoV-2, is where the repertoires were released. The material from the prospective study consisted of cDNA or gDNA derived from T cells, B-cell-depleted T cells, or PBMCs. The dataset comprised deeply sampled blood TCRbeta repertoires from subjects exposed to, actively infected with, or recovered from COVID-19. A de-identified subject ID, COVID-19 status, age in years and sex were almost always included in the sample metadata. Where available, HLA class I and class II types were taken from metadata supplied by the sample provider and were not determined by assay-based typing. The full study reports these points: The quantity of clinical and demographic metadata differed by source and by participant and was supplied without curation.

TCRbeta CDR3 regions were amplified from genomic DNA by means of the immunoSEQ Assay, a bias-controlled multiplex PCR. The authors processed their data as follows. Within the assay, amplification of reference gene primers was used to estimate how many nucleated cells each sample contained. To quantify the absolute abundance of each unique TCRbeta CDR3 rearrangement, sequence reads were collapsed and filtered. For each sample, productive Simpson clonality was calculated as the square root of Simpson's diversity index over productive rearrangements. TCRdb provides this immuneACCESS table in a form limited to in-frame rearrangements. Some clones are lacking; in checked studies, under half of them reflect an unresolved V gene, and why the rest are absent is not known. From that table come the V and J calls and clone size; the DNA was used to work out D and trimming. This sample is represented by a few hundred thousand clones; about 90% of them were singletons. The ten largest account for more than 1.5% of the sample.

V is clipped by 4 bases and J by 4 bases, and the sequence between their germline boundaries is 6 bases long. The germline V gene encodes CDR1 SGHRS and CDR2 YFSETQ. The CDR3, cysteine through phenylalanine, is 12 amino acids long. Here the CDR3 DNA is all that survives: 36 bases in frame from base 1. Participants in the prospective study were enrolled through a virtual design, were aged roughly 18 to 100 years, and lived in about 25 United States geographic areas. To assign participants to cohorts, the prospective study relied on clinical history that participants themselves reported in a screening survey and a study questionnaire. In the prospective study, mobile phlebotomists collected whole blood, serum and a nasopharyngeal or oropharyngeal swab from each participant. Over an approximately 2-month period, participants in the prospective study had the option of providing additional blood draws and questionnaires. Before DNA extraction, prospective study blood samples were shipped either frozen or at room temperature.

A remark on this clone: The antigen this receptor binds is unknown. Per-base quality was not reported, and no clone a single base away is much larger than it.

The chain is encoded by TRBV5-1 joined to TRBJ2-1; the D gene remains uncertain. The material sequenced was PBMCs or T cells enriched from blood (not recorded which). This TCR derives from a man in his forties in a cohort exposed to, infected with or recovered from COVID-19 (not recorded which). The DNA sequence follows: TGCGCCAGCAGCCTACGGTACAATGAGCAGTTCTTC. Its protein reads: CASSLRYNEQFF.